This paragraph covers one TCR beta chain sequence. The table lists this clone with a count of one. Which antigen it targets is not known. Per-base qualities were not stored, and no clone one base away is much larger. One collaborating source in Seattle enrolled patients while the patients were actively infected and followed the patients over time throughout the course of disease. Collaborating institutions collected whole blood in K2EDTA tubes following their own protocols. Collaborator samples were shipped for TCRbeta analysis as frozen whole blood, isolated PBMCs, or DNA extracted from either sample type. This record comes from a study of blood T cell repertoires in COVID-19 (dated by TCRdb to 2018 to 2021). Regarding the research as a whole: Collaborator samples came from the United States, Italy and Spain and covered acute and convalescent phases of COVID-19. A de-identified subject ID, COVID-19 status, age in years and sex were almost always included in the sample metadata. Samples were obtained from the ongoing ImmuneRACE study (first 160 participants) and from 1,254 subjects provided by 6 global collaborators. The prospective study material was composed of cDNA or gDNA derived from T cells, B-cell-depleted T cells, or PBMCs. Deeply sampled blood TCRbeta repertoires from subjects exposed to, actively infected with, or recovered from COVID-19 were included in the dataset. Where available, HLA class I and class II types were taken from metadata supplied by the sample provider and were not determined by assay-based typing. The repertoires were released in a freely available public database meant as a resource for research on the immune response to SARS-CoV-2. What the study reported, not specific to this receptor: Clinical and demographic metadata were provided uncurated, with the amount varying by source and participant.

TCRbeta CDR3 regions were amplified from genomic DNA using the immunoSEQ Assay, a bias-controlled multiplex PCR. The paper's data handling went like this. The number of nucleated cells in each sample was estimated by amplification of reference gene primers within the assay. Sequence reads were collapsed and filtered to measure the absolute abundance of every unique TCRbeta CDR3 rearrangement. For each sample, productive Simpson clonality was calculated by taking the square root of Simpson's diversity index across productive rearrangements. TCRdb holds this immuneACCESS table with in-frame rearrangements only. Some clones are missing; in checked studies, unresolved V genes explain under half, and the rest has no known cause. Clone size and V and J calls were adopted from that table, with D and trimming inferred from the DNA. The sample data list 200,000 to 250,000 clones, and 86% of these were observed just once. The leading ten clones occupy around 9.6% of the sample.

Sequenced: peripheral blood. The TCR sequence derives from a woman in her fifties or sixties with COVID-19, enrolled during active disease.

The sequenced DNA: TGTGCCACCAGCAGACAGGGTCTCCCAGAAGCTTTCTTT. Its product reads: CATSRQGLPEAFF. The sequence links TRBV15 to TRBJ1-1; TRBD1 might be the D gene, on 5 matching bases. From cysteine to phenylalanine, the CDR3 is 13 amino acids long. CDR3 DNA only is kept here, 39 bases in frame from base 1. CDR1 LNHNV and CDR2 YYDKDF were looked up in the germline V gene (reference sequence). V loses 2 bases, J loses 8 bases, and the germline ends lie 12 bases apart. With the rest looked up from the reference TRBV15 and TRBJ1-1 genes rather than sequenced, the full variable domain is DAMVIQNPRYQVTQFGKPVTLSCSQTLNHNVMYWYQQKSSQAPKLLFHYYDKDFNNEADTPDNFQSRRPNTSFCFLDIRSPGLGDTAMYLCATSRQGLPEAFFGQGTRLTVV.